A selection of T cell receptor beta chains follows, all from one sample in a study of T cells in localized non-small cell lung cancer. Libraries were prepared by immunoSEQ multiplex PCR; TCRdb keeps only in-frame clonotypes and omits some of them. The sample carries about 2,800 clones, under 25% recorded once. Sequenced here: lung tumor tissue, sampled before any cancer treatment. The source of these receptors is a male donor aged 60 or over with stage II squamous cell lung carcinoma. Both conserved end residues are part of each CDR3. A D gene is named only where the DNA matches it firmly. Only some rows state a clone size, as once, few, many or a class for expanded clones.

v_call: TRBV15
j_call: TRBJ2-3
d_call: TRBD2
clone_size: few
cdr3_aa: CATSRPGLATDTQYF
cdr3_nt: TGTGCCACCAGCAGACCGGGACTAGCCACAGATACGCAGTATTTT

v_call: TRBV6-8
j_call: TRBJ2-5
d_call: -
clone_size: few
cdr3_aa: CASSYGRGDQETQYF
cdr3_nt: TGTGCCAGCAGTTATGGCAGGGGGGATCAAGAGACCCAGTACTTC

v_call: TRBV4-1
j_call: TRBJ2-4
d_call: TRBD1
clone_size: few
cdr3_aa: CASSQDRGQVYGKNIQYF
cdr3_nt: TGCGCCAGCAGCCAAGATAGGGGACAGGTATATGGGAAAAACATTCAGTACTTC

v_call: TRBV29-1
j_call: TRBJ1-2
d_call: TRBD1
clone_size: -
cdr3_aa: CSVEGQGRGYGYTF
cdr3_nt: TGCAGCGTTGAAGGACAGGGACGGGGGTATGGCTACACCTTC

v_call: TRBV28
j_call: TRBJ2-4
d_call: -
clone_size: -
cdr3_aa: CAIDTGGTKNIQYF
cdr3_nt: TGTGCCATCGATACTGGGGGCACCAAAAACATTCAGTACTTC

v_call: TRBV5-1
j_call: TRBJ1-4
d_call: -
clone_size: -
cdr3_aa: CASNTGETNEKLFF
cdr3_nt: TGCGCCAGCAACACTGGGGAAACTAATGAAAAACTGTTTTTT

v_call: TRBV29-1
j_call: TRBJ2-3
d_call: TRBD1
clone_size: -
cdr3_aa: CSVFGTGRADTQYF
cdr3_nt: TGCAGCGTTTTTGGGACAGGGAGGGCAGATACGCAGTATTTT

v_call: TRBV19
j_call: TRBJ2-3
d_call: -
clone_size: -
cdr3_aa: CASSRITDTQYF
cdr3_nt: TGTGCCAGTAGTAGAATCACAGATACGCAGTATTTT

v_call: TRBV18
j_call: TRBJ2-7
d_call: TRBD1
clone_size: -
cdr3_aa: CASSPTTGQGYEQYF
cdr3_nt: TGTGCCAGCTCACCAACTACCGGACAGGGGTACGAGCAGTACTTC

v_call: TRBV9
j_call: TRBJ2-3
d_call: TRBD2
clone_size: few
cdr3_aa: CASSVVLAGGPKADTQYF
cdr3_nt: TGTGCCAGCAGCGTAGTGCTAGCGGGAGGGCCTAAGGCAGATACGCAGTATTTT

v_call: TRBV29-1
j_call: TRBJ1-1
d_call: TRBD1
clone_size: few
cdr3_aa: CSAIRQGGRNTEAFF
cdr3_nt: TGCAGCGCCATTCGACAGGGAGGTCGGAACACTGAAGCTTTCTTT

v_call: TRBV19
j_call: TRBJ1-5
d_call: TRBD1
clone_size: -
cdr3_aa: CASSTGQGENQPQHF
cdr3_nt: TGTGCCAGTAGTACAGGACAGGGGGAGAATCAGCCCCAGCATTTT

v_call: TRBV11-3
j_call: TRBJ2-7
d_call: TRBD1
clone_size: many
cdr3_aa: CASSLGTGPSYEQYF
cdr3_nt: TGTGCCAGCAGCTTGGGGACAGGTCCATCCTACGAGCAGTACTTC

v_call: TRBV5-1
j_call: TRBJ1-1
d_call: -
clone_size: -
cdr3_aa: CASSLQGGRWNTEAFF
cdr3_nt: TGCGCCAGCAGCTTGCAAGGAGGGAGGTGGAACACTGAAGCTTTCTTT

v_call: TRBV5-1
j_call: TRBJ2-5
d_call: -
clone_size: few
cdr3_aa: CASSFGGGREETQYF
cdr3_nt: TGCGCCAGCAGCTTTGGGGGAGGCCGGGAAGAGACCCAGTACTTC

v_call: TRBV11-3
j_call: TRBJ1-3
d_call: TRBD1
clone_size: -
cdr3_aa: CASSSGQGVYTIYF
cdr3_nt: TGTGCCAGCAGCTCAGGACAGGGTGTATACACCATATATTTT

v_call: TRBV29-1
j_call: TRBJ1-4
d_call: -
clone_size: -
cdr3_aa: CSVVDHATNEKLFF
cdr3_nt: TGCAGCGTTGTCGACCACGCAACTAATGAAAAACTGTTTTTT

v_call: TRBV6-8
j_call: TRBJ2-3
d_call: TRBD1
clone_size: few
cdr3_aa: CASSAGQGTDTQYF
cdr3_nt: TGTGCCAGCAGTGCTGGACAGGGGACAGATACGCAGTATTTT

v_call: TRBV19
j_call: TRBJ2-2
d_call: TRBD1
clone_size: -
cdr3_aa: CASSTTGDGELFF
cdr3_nt: TGTGCCAGTAGTACCACAGGGGACGGGGAGCTGTTTTTT

v_call: TRBV11-3
j_call: TRBJ1-1
d_call: -
clone_size: -
cdr3_aa: CASSAQGTLNTEAFF
cdr3_nt: TGTGCCAGCAGCGCTCAGGGGACCCTGAACACTGAAGCTTTCTTT

v_call: TRBV11-3
j_call: TRBJ2-7
d_call: TRBD2
clone_size: -
cdr3_aa: CASSLSPTLAGVYDEQYF
cdr3_nt: TGTGCCAGCAGCTTAAGCCCGACGCTAGCGGGAGTTTACGACGAGCAGTACTTC

v_call: TRBV11-3
j_call: TRBJ1-1
d_call: -
clone_size: medium-sized
cdr3_aa: CASGWVSMNTEAFF
cdr3_nt: TGTGCCAGCGGGTGGGTTTCGATGAACACTGAAGCTTTCTTT

v_call: TRBV9
j_call: TRBJ2-5
d_call: -
clone_size: medium-sized
cdr3_aa: CASSVGQQETQYF
cdr3_nt: TGTGCCAGCAGCGTTGGTCAGCAAGAGACCCAGTACTTC

v_call: TRBV9
j_call: TRBJ1-1
d_call: -
clone_size: -
cdr3_aa: CASSVAEGSAFF
cdr3_nt: TGTGCCAGCAGCGTAGCGGAGGGATCAGCTTTCTTT

v_call: TRBV29-1
j_call: TRBJ2-2
d_call: TRBD2
clone_size: -
cdr3_aa: CSVSRGGSNTGELFF
cdr3_nt: TGCAGCGTTTCCCGGGGGGGTTCGAACACCGGGGAGCTGTTTTTT

v_call: TRBV9
j_call: TRBJ2-3
d_call: TRBD2
clone_size: few
cdr3_aa: CASSATSGRDTQYF
cdr3_nt: TGTGCCAGCAGCGCGACTAGCGGGAGGGATACGCAGTATTTT

v_call: TRBV11-3
j_call: TRBJ2-1
d_call: TRBD1
clone_size: few
cdr3_aa: CASSLGQGAYNEQFF
cdr3_nt: TGTGCCAGCAGCTTAGGACAGGGGGCCTACAATGAGCAGTTCTTC

v_call: TRBV11-3
j_call: TRBJ2-7
d_call: TRBD2
clone_size: -
cdr3_aa: CASSLNSAGLSYEQYF
cdr3_nt: TGTGCCAGCAGCTTAAATTCAGCGGGGCTCTCCTACGAGCAGTACTTC

v_call: TRBV11-3
j_call: TRBJ1-1
d_call: TRBD1
clone_size: -
cdr3_aa: CASSPGTGEGTEAFF
cdr3_nt: TGTGCCAGCAGCCCCGGGACAGGGGAGGGGACTGAAGCTTTCTTT

v_call: TRBV28
j_call: TRBJ2-7
d_call: TRBD1
clone_size: few
cdr3_aa: CASRRRDRDTLYEQYF
cdr3_nt: TGTGCCAGCAGGCGCCGGGACAGGGATACATTGTACGAGCAGTACTTC

v_call: TRBV30
j_call: TRBJ2-1
d_call: -
clone_size: -
cdr3_aa: CAWSEGIYNEQFF
cdr3_nt: TGTGCCTGGAGTGAGGGCATATACAATGAGCAGTTCTTC

v_call: TRBV4-1
j_call: TRBJ2-1
d_call: -
clone_size: few
cdr3_aa: CASSQEGLNSYNEQFF
cdr3_nt: TGCGCCAGCAGCCAAGAGGGACTCAACTCCTACAATGAGCAGTTCTTC

v_call: TRBV11-3
j_call: TRBJ1-4
d_call: -
clone_size: -
cdr3_aa: CASSLGASTNEKLFF
cdr3_nt: TGTGCCAGCAGCTTAGGGGCTTCGACTAATGAAAAACTGTTTTTT

v_call: TRBV9
j_call: TRBJ1-1
d_call: -
clone_size: many
cdr3_aa: CASSPGRYYNTEAFF
cdr3_nt: TGTGCCAGCAGCCCCGGACGGTATTATAACACTGAAGCTTTCTTT

v_call: TRBV6-8
j_call: TRBJ2-6
d_call: -
clone_size: -
cdr3_aa: CAISQGHLNSGANVLTF
cdr3_nt: TGTGCCATCAGTCAAGGACACCTTAACTCTGGGGCCAACGTCCTGACTTTC

v_call: TRBV9
j_call: TRBJ1-2
d_call: -
clone_size: few
cdr3_aa: CASSVNPSPGDLYGYTF
cdr3_nt: TGTGCCAGCAGCGTAAACCCCTCCCCAGGGGACCTCTATGGCTACACCTTC

v_call: TRBV11-3
j_call: TRBJ2-5
d_call: TRBD1
clone_size: -
cdr3_aa: CASSPGGTGEGTQYF
cdr3_nt: TGTGCCAGCAGCCCTGGGGGGACAGGGGAAGGGACCCAGTACTTC

v_call: TRBV30
j_call: TRBJ2-1
d_call: TRBD2
clone_size: -
cdr3_aa: CAQRLAGHNEQFF
cdr3_nt: TGTGCCCAGAGACTAGCGGGGCACAATGAGCAGTTCTTC

v_call: TRBV11-3
j_call: TRBJ2-2
d_call: -
clone_size: -
cdr3_aa: CASSFGTHTGELFF
cdr3_nt: TGTGCCAGCAGCTTCGGGACACACACCGGGGAGCTGTTTTTT

v_call: TRBV12-5
j_call: TRBJ1-6
d_call: -
clone_size: few
cdr3_aa: CASGLEGSPLHF
cdr3_nt: TGTGCTAGTGGTTTGGAGGGGTCACCCCTCCACTTT

v_call: TRBV11-3
j_call: TRBJ1-6
d_call: TRBD1
clone_size: few
cdr3_aa: CASSLVGTGGSPLHF
cdr3_nt: TGTGCCAGCAGCTTAGTCGGGACAGGGGGCTCACCCCTCCACTTT

v_call: TRBV19
j_call: TRBJ1-5
d_call: TRBD1
clone_size: -
cdr3_aa: CASSIGKGQGLLYSNQPQHF
cdr3_nt: TGTGCCAGTAGTATCGGGAAGGGACAGGGGCTATTATATAGCAATCAGCCCCAGCATTTT

v_call: TRBV14
j_call: TRBJ2-5
d_call: -
clone_size: -
cdr3_aa: CASSRLAGWETQYF
cdr3_nt: TGTGCCAGCAGCCGACTGGCGGGGTGGGAGACCCAGTACTTC

v_call: TRBV28
j_call: TRBJ1-3
d_call: -
clone_size: few
cdr3_aa: CASSLSDSGNTIYF
cdr3_nt: TGTGCCAGCAGTTTATCCGACTCTGGAAACACCATATATTTT

v_call: TRBV18
j_call: TRBJ1-2
d_call: -
clone_size: -
cdr3_aa: CASSPPLTGIGYTF
cdr3_nt: TGTGCCAGCTCACCACCGCTAACCGGCATTGGCTACACCTTC

v_call: TRBV11-3
j_call: TRBJ2-5
d_call: -
clone_size: -
cdr3_aa: CASSLGTSGAGETQYF
cdr3_nt: TGTGCCAGCAGCTTAGGCACATCGGGAGCAGGGGAGACCCAGTACTTC

v_call: TRBV19
j_call: TRBJ2-2
d_call: -
clone_size: -
cdr3_aa: CASSISGAWTGELFF
cdr3_nt: TGTGCCAGTAGTATTTCGGGGGCTTGGACCGGGGAGCTGTTTTTT

v_call: TRBV11-3
j_call: TRBJ1-2
d_call: -
clone_size: many
cdr3_aa: CASSLPQGRHGYTF
cdr3_nt: TGTGCCAGCAGCTTACCCCAGGGCAGGCATGGCTACACCTTC

v_call: TRBV9
j_call: TRBJ1-1
d_call: TRBD1
clone_size: medium-sized
cdr3_aa: CASSTRTGWGTEAFF
cdr3_nt: TGTGCCAGCAGCACCCGGACAGGGTGGGGCACTGAAGCTTTCTTT

v_call: TRBV4-1
j_call: TRBJ2-5
d_call: -
clone_size: -
cdr3_aa: CASSQAQGDETQYF
cdr3_nt: TGCGCCAGCAGCCAAGCACAGGGTGATGAGACCCAGTACTTC

v_call: TRBV9
j_call: TRBJ2-3
d_call: -
clone_size: -
cdr3_aa: CASSVMGGMGDDTQYF
cdr3_nt: TGTGCCAGCAGCGTAATGGGCGGGATGGGGGATGATACGCAGTATTTT

v_call: TRBV12-5
j_call: TRBJ1-5
d_call: TRBD1
clone_size: -
cdr3_aa: CASGRQGAPNQPQHF
cdr3_nt: TGTGCCAGCGGGAGGCAGGGGGCTCCTAATCAGCCCCAGCATTTT